One and the same sample provided the 14 T cell receptor beta chains below, sequenced in a study of cytomegalovirus exposure and HLA in healthy donors. 60 Vbeta and 13 Jbeta primers were used in PCR. Sequencing was performed with immunoSEQ multiplex PCR; in TCRdb, only in-frame clones are kept and a portion is missing. In the table there are more than 65,000 clones, 65% to 85% of which are singletons. Sample: PBMCs. The receptors were gathered from a woman between 35 and 50 years old in good health and CMV-seropositive.

This clone was counted once. This chain uses TRBV9 with TRBJ2-7; 8 bases fit TRBD1. V lost 6 bases to trimming and J lost 5 bases; unmatched junction nucleotides: 13. Germline CDR1 is SGDLS and CDR2 is YYNGEE. CDR3 length: 15 amino acids. The DNA of the CDR3 is TGTGCCAGCATCCTAGAACAGGGGGTGCTCCACGAGCAGTACTTC. Translating it yields CASILEQGVLHEQYF.

This clone was picked up one time. The rearrangement uses TRBV7-2 and TRBJ1-2; D is uncertain. This CDR3 is 13 amino acids long. V lost 3 bases and J 6 bases, leaving 11 bases between the germline ends. CDR1 and CDR2 (germline): SGHTA, FQGNSA. CDR3: CASSFYDKNGYTF. In DNA, the CDR3 is TGTGCCAGCAGCTTTTATGACAAGAATGGCTACACCTTC.

The genes are TRBV29-1 and TRBJ2-7; perhaps TRBD2 as D (7 bases). The CDR3 totals 14 residues. V was trimmed by 4 bases and J by 2 bases, leaving 15 bases between them. Germline loops: CDR1 SQVTM, CDR2 ANQGSEA. The CDR3 loop reads CSVVAGAPPYEQYF. The CDR3, as DNA: TGCAGCGTTGTTGCGGGGGCACCCCCCTACGAGCAGTACTTC.

This clone was detected only once. The V gene is TRBV30, the J gene TRBJ1-5; no firm D call. V lost 2 bases, J lost 4 bases, and 9 bases lay in between. The CDR3 loop spans 13 amino acids. CDR1 and CDR2 (germline): GTSNPN, SVGIG (reference sequence). The CDR3 DNA reads TGTGCCTGGAGTTTCGCGGGAAATCAGCCCCAGCATTTT. Amino acid sequence: CAWSFAGNQPQHF.

This chain uses TRBV7-3 with TRBJ2-2; 9 bases align to TRBD1. The CDR3 totals 16 residues. Losses at the gene ends were 0 bases for V and 6 bases for J; bases not matched to a gene: 5. Germline V CDR1 and CDR2: SGHTA, FQGTGA. Here the CDR3 reads CASSLTGQGKPGELFF. CDR3 in DNA: TGTGCCAGCAGCTTAACGGGACAGGGAAAACCCGGGGAGCTGTTTTTT. Full variable domain (rest looked up from reference TRBV7-3 and TRBJ2-2): GAGVSQTPSNKVTEKGKYVELRCDPISGHTALYWYRQSLGQGPEFLIYFQGTGAADDSGLPNDRFFAVRPEGSVSTLKIQRTERGDSAVYLCASSLTGQGKPGELFFGEGSRLTVL.

The J gene is TRBJ2-1, the V gene TRBV14; TRBD2 matches 12 bases. J lost 0 bases, V lost 2 bases, and 8 bases had no gene match. Germline values: CDR1 SGHDN, CDR2 FVKESK. This CDR3 is 19 amino acids long. CDR3 protein: CASSQILAGGPSSYNEQFF. The CDR3 bases are TGTGCCAGCAGCCAAATCCTAGCGGGAGGGCCCAGCTCCTACAATGAGCAGTTCTTC.

The chain recombines TRBV28 with TRBJ1-1, with D tentatively TRBD1 (6 bases). The CDR3 has 17 amino acids. V dropped 3 bases and J dropped 0 bases, with 17 bases sitting between them. Per germline, CDR1 MDHEN and CDR2 SYDVKM. The CDR3 coding sequence is TGTGCCAGCAGTTTGTCGGGGGGGCGAGGGATGAACACTGAAGCTTTCTTT. It yields the protein CASSLSGGRGMNTEAFF.

This clone showed up just a few times. This chain uses TRBV7-2 with TRBJ2-3, with D perhaps TRBD2 (5 bases). V gave up 2 bases and J gave up 4 bases, with 10 bases separating them. Germline V gene data show CDR1 as SGHTA and CDR2 as FQGNSA. The CDR3 is 14 residues long. The CDR3 sequence: CASSLFGSADTQYF. The CDR3 DNA reads as TGTGCCAGCAGCTTATTTGGTAGCGCAGATACGCAGTATTTT.

The V and J genes are TRBV5-4 and TRBJ2-7, with D uncertain. The CDR3 is 13 residues long. V gave up 0 bases and J gave up 3 bases, with 7 bases separating them. Germline values: CDR1 SGHNT, CDR2 YYREEE (reference sequence). In nucleotides, the CDR3 is TGTGCCAGCAGCTTGGACAGTATCTACGAGCAGTACTTC. Protein: CASSLDSIYEQYF.

The V call is TRBV7-8, the J call TRBJ2-7, with 9 bases fitting TRBD1. Germline loops: CDR1 SGHVS, CDR2 FQNEAQ. After removal of 5 bases from V and 5 bases from J, the junction contained 10 bases not matched to a gene. The CDR3 runs to 15 residues. CDR3 sequence (DNA): TGTGCCAGCAGCCCTCCAAGGGACAGGGTGCACGAGCAGTACTTC. It is translated as CASSPPRDRVHEQYF.

Here the CDR3 reads CASSFSRGSGDNEQFF. CDR3 nucleotide sequence: TGTGCCAGCAGCTTCAGCAGGGGATCTGGAGACAATGAGCAGTTCTTC. J is TRBJ2-1 and V is TRBV7-9, with D perhaps matching TRBD1 (6 bases). The V end was cut by 3 bases, the J end by 5 bases, with 17 bases between. From germline, CDR1 is SEHNR and CDR2 FQNEAQ (reference sequence). This CDR3 has 16 amino acids.

This clone was observed a handful of times. The gene calls are TRBV5-1 and TRBJ2-1, with 9 bases that match TRBD2. This CDR3 comprises 16 residues. Trimming at V came to 5 bases and at J to 2 bases, leaving 8 bases not matched to a gene. Germline loops: CDR1 SGHRS, CDR2 YFSETQ. This CDR3 is CASSPPRLAAYNEQFF. In DNA, the CDR3 is TGCGCCAGCAGTCCGCCCAGACTAGCGGCCTACAATGAGCAGTTCTTC.

This clone is medium-sized by share. The chain combines TRBV7-9 with TRBJ2-7; D perhaps matches TRBD1 (5 bases). The V end lost 1 base, the J end lost 2 bases, and 12 bases lay between the germline ends. The germline V gene has CDR1 SEHNR and CDR2 FQNEAQ (reference sequence). The CDR3 spans 15 residues. As DNA, the CDR3 is TGTGCCAGCAGCTTAGAGCAGGGTCATCCCTACGAGCAGTACTTC. It yields the protein CASSLEQGHPYEQYF.

This chain joins TRBV5-1 and TRBJ2-2, with TRBD1 identical over 8 bases. Germline CDR1 and CDR2: SGHRS and YFSETQ. The length of the CDR3 is 16 residues. Germline trimming cut 0 bases from V and 6 bases from J; bases unmatched to any gene: 7. CDR3 residues: CASSLDGTGYSGELFF. In DNA, the CDR3 is TGCGCCAGCAGCTTGGATGGGACAGGATACTCCGGGGAGCTGTTTTTT.